This TCR beta chain was obtained from a study of OX40 agonist ivuxolimab in advanced cancers. This CDR3 region has 12 residues. V gave up 4 bases and J gave up 6 bases, with 6 bases separating them. The germline CDR1 and CDR2 sequences are SGHNT and YENEEA. This clone was seen a handful of times. Assay used: immunoSEQ multiplex PCR; TCRdb lists only in-frame clones, some missing. The sample yields about 19,000 clones, about four fifths seen once. Sequences were derived from CD4+ or CD8+ T cells sorted from blood, sampled in a trial of the OX40 agonist ivuxolimab. The source is an adult with an advanced solid tumor such as melanoma, head and neck, liver or kidney cancer. This chain links TRBV11-3 with TRBJ2-2; D gene unclear. In DNA form, the CDR3 reads TGTGCCAGCAGCTCCCTCGCCGGGGAGCTGTTTTTT. It yields the protein CASSSLAGELFF.